This T cell receptor beta chain was sequenced during a study of cytomegalovirus exposure and HLA in healthy donors. With regard to this clone: Its antigen remains unknown.

It was with 60 Vbeta and 13 Jbeta primers that the PCR ran. Clones were read by immunoSEQ multiplex PCR, and TCRdb kept only the in-frame ones, dropping some. The top ten hold roughly 2.4% of the sample, which has some 150,000 clones, approximately 84% seen once. General study points: In a later analysis, TCR beta V- and J-gene trimming was associated with a missense DCLRE1C variant. The listing of 150 to 200 TCR beta chains classed them as cytomegalovirus-associated.

From germline, CDR1 is SGHTA and CDR2 FQGTGA. V shed 2 bases and J 6 bases; nucleotides not matched to a gene: 7. CDR3 length: 15 amino acids. This receptor was obtained from a young woman in good health and CMV-seronegative. The genes are TRBV7-3 and TRBJ2-1, with 7 bases identical to TRBD1. Sequenced: PBMCs. Written as DNA, the CDR3 is TGTGCCAGCAGCTTACGGACAGGCAAGAGCAATGAGCAGTTCTTC. This translates into CASSLRTGKSNEQFF. The full variable domain, with the rest looked up from reference TRBV7-3 and TRBJ2-1, is GAGVSQTPSNKVTEKGKYVELRCDPISGHTALYWYRQSLGQGPEFLIYFQGTGAADDSGLPNDRFFAVRPEGSVSTLKIQRTERGDSAVYLCASSLRTGKSNEQFFGPGTRLTVL.